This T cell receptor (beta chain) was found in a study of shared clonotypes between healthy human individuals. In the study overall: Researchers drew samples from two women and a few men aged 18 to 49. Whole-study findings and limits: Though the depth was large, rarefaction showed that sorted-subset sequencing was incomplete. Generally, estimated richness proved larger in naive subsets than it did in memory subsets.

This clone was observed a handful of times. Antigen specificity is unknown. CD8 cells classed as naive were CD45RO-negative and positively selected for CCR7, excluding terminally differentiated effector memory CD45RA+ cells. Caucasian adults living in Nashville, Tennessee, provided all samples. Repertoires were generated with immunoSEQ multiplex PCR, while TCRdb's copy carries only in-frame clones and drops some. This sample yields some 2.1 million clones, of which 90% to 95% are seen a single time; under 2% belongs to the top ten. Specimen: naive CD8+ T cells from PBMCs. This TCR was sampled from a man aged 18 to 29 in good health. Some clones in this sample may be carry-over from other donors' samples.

The CDR3 spells CASSFVGTVYGYTF. CDR3 sequence (DNA): TGTGCCAGCAGCTTTGTAGGGACGGTCTATGGCTACACCTTC. The rearrangement uses TRBV11-1 and TRBJ1-2, with D possibly matching TRBD1 (5 bases). The germline gives CDR1 SGHAT, CDR2 FQDESV (reference sequence). The CDR3 totals 14 residues. The V gene lost 3 bases and the J gene lost 4 bases, with 12 bases spanning the gap. The whole variable domain, remainder taken from reference TRBV11-1 and TRBJ1-2, is EAEVAQSPRYKITEKSQAVAFWCDPISGHATLYWYRQILGQGPELLVQFQDESVVDDSQLPKDRFSAERLKGVDSTLKIQPAELGDSAMYLCASSFVGTVYGYTFGSGTRLTVV.